These 16 T cell receptor beta chains were all obtained from the same sample, sequenced in a study of T cells in Graves' hyperthyroidism and ophthalmopathy. Amplification yielded TCR beta CDR3 regions, with RNA transcripts as the source. The study used the HTBI primer set for a first-round RT-PCR of the TCR CDR3. TCRdb re-called the multiplex PCR reads through MiXCR, storing one row per CDR3 protein. The sample contains approximately 710,000 distinct CDR3 sequences, roughly 17% of which appear only once. Sequencing was performed on blood. These receptors came from a man in his fifties or sixties with Graves' hyperthyroidism.

V usage is TRBV27 and J usage is TRBJ2-1; D is unclear. Trimming pared 5 bases from V and 5 bases from J, leaving 7 bases between. The V gene's germline CDR1 is MNHEY and CDR2 SMNVEV (reference sequence). The CDR3 consists of 12 residues. The CDR3, as DNA: TGTGCCAGCAGTAGGGCGAACAATGAGCAGTTCTTC. It yields the protein CASSRANNEQFF.

This clonotype came up a few times. The gene calls are TRBV30 and TRBJ1-6; the D gene is possibly TRBD1 (6 bases). The V end was cut by 1 base, the J end by 0 bases, with 10 bases between. This CDR3 is built from 16 residues. Germline CDR1 is GTSNPN and CDR2 is SVGIG (reference sequence). The CDR3 bases are TGTGCCTGGAGTGGAGGGGGGAGCTCCTATAATTCACCCCTCCACTTT. Amino acid sequence: CAWSGGGSSYNSPLHF.

There are a few counts of this clonotype. A much bigger clone sits one base away, suggesting this may be a read error. V and J are TRBV10-3 and TRBJ2-2; D perhaps matches TRBD1 (6 bases). The germline gives CDR1 ENHRY, CDR2 SYGVKD. The CDR3 spans 16 residues. The V gene lost 0 bases and the J gene lost 1 base, with 9 bases spanning the gap. CDR3 region: CAISESGTRNTGELFF. DNA of the CDR3: TGTGCCATCAGTGAGTCAGGGACACGGAACACCGGGGAGCTGTTTTTT.

This clonotype appeared many times. CDR3 region: CASRAGTGLSGAFF. The CDR3 nucleotides read TGTGCCAGCAGAGCCGGGACTGGCCTATCTGGAGCTTTCTTT. V and J are TRBV12-3 or TRBV12-4 and TRBJ1-1; TRBD1 is a possible D gene (5 bases). V was pared by 6 bases and J by 10 bases, with 21 bases between. The CDR3 is 14 residues long.

The sample holds one count of this clonotype. Just one base apart from a much larger clone, this may be a read error. The chain employs TRBV19 and TRBJ2-5; D not certain. This CDR3 is built from 13 residues. Trimming left V 11 bases short and J 2 bases short, with 15 bases between. Germline V gene lookup returns CDR1 LNHDA and CDR2 SQIVND (reference sequence). The CDR3 sequence: CACNNRPQETQYF. The CDR3 DNA sequence: TGTGCCTGTAATAACCGGCCTCAAGAGACCCAGTACTTC. Complete variable domain (other parts from reference TRBV19 and TRBJ2-5): DGGITQSPKYLFRKEGQNVTLSCEQNLNHDAMYWYRQDPGQGLRLIYYSQIVNDFQKGDIAEGYSVSREKKESFPLTVTSAQKNPTAFYLCACNNRPQETQYFGPGTRLLVL.

This clonotype was picked up many times. The V gene is TRBV28, the J gene TRBJ2-5; weak D call: TRBD2 (6 bases). Trimming took off 2 bases at V and 6 bases at J, with 16 bases between the two ends. Germline V gene sequence: CDR1 MDHEN, CDR2 SYDVKM. The CDR3 is 15 amino acids. The DNA for the CDR3 is TGTGCCAGCAGTTTACCGGAACCAGGGAGGCAGACCCAGTACTTC. It encodes CASSLPEPGRQTQYF.

Regarding this clonotype: A junction boundary mismatches the germline segment, possibly from a read error. The V call is TRBV6-2 or TRBV6-3, the J call TRBJ2-1; unclear D gene. Germline V gene sequence: CDR1 MNHEY, CDR2 SVGEGT. There are 13 residues in the CDR3. The CDR3 region is CASSYSSRNGQFF. Written as DNA, the CDR3 is TGTGCCAGCAGTTACTCTTCCCGGAATGGGCAGTTCTTC.

This clonotype was observed at least ten times. This chain joins TRBV28 and TRBJ2-4, with D possibly matching TRBD2 (6 bases). Deletions cut 1 base from V and 6 bases from J, with 10 bases between. Germline CDR1 MDHEN, CDR2 SYDVKM. The CDR3 is 14 amino acids. In DNA, the CDR3 is TGTGCCAGCAGTTTATCAACGGAGGGAAACATTCAGTACTTC. This translates into CASSLSTEGNIQYF.

This chain links TRBV4-1 with TRBJ1-2, with a tentative D call TRBD1 (5 bases). Germline CDR1 and CDR2: MGHRA and YSYEKL. The CDR3 has 14 amino acids. Trimming took off 0 bases at V and 3 bases at J, with 8 bases between the two ends. Here the CDR3 reads CASSQDGGDYGYTF. The CDR3 DNA sequence: TGCGCCAGCAGCCAAGACGGGGGAGACTATGGCTACACCTTC.

This clonotype was counted ten times or more. The CDR3 sequence: CASSFIAGYNEQFF. The DNA of the CDR3 is TGTGCCAGCAGCTTCATAGCGGGGTATAATGAGCAGTTCTTC. This rearrangement joins TRBV7-2 to TRBJ2-1; 8 bases line up with TRBD2. V was pared by 3 bases and J by 7 bases, with 5 bases of the junction left unmatched. The CDR3 covers 14 residues. Germline CDR1 is SGHTA and CDR2 is FQGNSA. The complete variable domain, with remaining parts taken from reference TRBV7-2 and TRBJ2-1, reads GAGVSQSPSNKVTEKGKDVELRCDPISGHTALYWYRQSLGQGLEFLIYFQGNSAPDKSGLPSDRFSAERTGGSVSTLTIQRTQQEDSAVYLCASSFIAGYNEQFFGPGTRLTVL.

This chain links TRBV28 with TRBJ2-1; no clear D gene. Germline V gene sequence: CDR1 MDHEN, CDR2 SYDVKM. This CDR3 comprises 14 residues. Deletions cut 1 base from V and 10 bases from J, with 14 bases between. The CDR3 region is CASSLLGRKNEQFF. CDR3 DNA sequence: TGTGCCAGCAGTTTATTAGGCCGTAAAAACGAGCAGTTCTTC.

The chain carries TRBV27 and TRBJ1-6; a weak D match, TRBD1 (6 bases). The germline gives CDR1 MNHEY, CDR2 SMNVEV (reference sequence). V gave up 3 bases and J gave up 5 bases, with 11 bases separating them. This CDR3 is built from 15 residues. CDR3 DNA sequence: TGTGCCAGCAGTTTCGGACAGATAAATAATTCACCCCTCCACTTT. Protein sequence: CASSFGQINNSPLHF.

There are a few counts of this clonotype. The chain combines TRBV6-1 with TRBJ2-2; 13 bases fit TRBD2. The CDR3 sequence is 16 residues long. Trimming removed 6 bases from V and 7 bases from J; junction bases left unmatched: 8. Looked up from germline, CDR1 is MNHNS and CDR2 is SASEGT. The CDR3 region is CASRKPGLAGNGELFF. The CDR3 DNA follows: TGTGCCAGCAGGAAGCCGGGACTAGCGGGGAACGGGGAGCTGTTTTTT.

This clonotype has at least ten counts. The chain links TRBV6-1 to TRBJ1-2; TRBD1 matches at 7 bases. V trimming: 5 bases; J trimming: 1 base; junction bases outside the gene matches: 7. The CDR3 is 15 amino acids. Germline-derived CDR1 and CDR2 are MNHNS and SASEGT. Written as DNA, the CDR3 is TGTGCCAGCAGTCGACCCACAGGGGTTAACTATGGCTACACCTTC. Its protein product is CASSRPTGVNYGYTF.

The DNA for the CDR3 is TGTGCCAGCGGCGGGACTAGCGTCTACAATGAGCAGTTCTTC. Encoded protein: CASGGTSVYNEQFF. The chain has TRBV9 and TRBJ2-1; TRBD2 matches at 10 bases. With V trimmed by 7 bases and J by 3 bases, 4 bases remained unmatched. The CDR3 extends over 14 amino acids. Germline V gene sequence: CDR1 SGDLS, CDR2 YYNGEE.

This clonotype was observed many times. The rearrangement joins TRBV7-2 to TRBJ2-7; D is possibly TRBD1 or TRBD2 (5 bases each). The germline V gene encodes CDR1 SGHTA and CDR2 FQGNSA. The V gene lost 4 bases and the J gene lost 6 bases, with 13 bases spanning the gap. This CDR3 has 13 amino acids. Written as DNA, the CDR3 is TGTGCCAGCAGCTACGGGACGTCGACCGAGCAGTACTTC. Its translation: CASSYGTSTEQYF.